This T cell receptor beta chain comes out of a study of cytomegalovirus exposure and HLA in healthy donors. The PCR contained 60 Vbeta and 13 Jbeta primers. Clones were sequenced by immunoSEQ multiplex PCR, and TCRdb holds only the in-frame ones, with some missing. The sample includes 140,000 to 150,000 clones, 77% of them seen just once. The length of the CDR3 is 15 residues. With V trimmed by 6 bases and J by 5 bases, 5 bases remained unmatched. Germline V gene data show CDR1 as MNHNS and CDR2 as SASEGT. Study outcomes and limitations: It was 150 to 200 TCR beta chains that were listed as cytomegalovirus-associated. It was assumed in the presence/absence analyses that sequencing depth was roughly uniform across donors. An observed cluster of highly shared sequence variants was recorded as a likely sequencing artifact. One variant, a missense change in DCLRE1C, was linked in a later analysis to TCR beta V- and J-gene trimming.

Concerning this clone: Its antigen is unknown.

The source of this sequence is a male donor in good health and CMV-seronegative. Sample: PBMCs. The genes are TRBV6-1 and TRBJ2-3, with 13 bases that match TRBD2. Written as DNA, the CDR3 is TGTGCCAGCAGAGCACTAGCGGGGGGGCAAGATACGCAGTATTTT. This encodes CASRALAGGQDTQYF.